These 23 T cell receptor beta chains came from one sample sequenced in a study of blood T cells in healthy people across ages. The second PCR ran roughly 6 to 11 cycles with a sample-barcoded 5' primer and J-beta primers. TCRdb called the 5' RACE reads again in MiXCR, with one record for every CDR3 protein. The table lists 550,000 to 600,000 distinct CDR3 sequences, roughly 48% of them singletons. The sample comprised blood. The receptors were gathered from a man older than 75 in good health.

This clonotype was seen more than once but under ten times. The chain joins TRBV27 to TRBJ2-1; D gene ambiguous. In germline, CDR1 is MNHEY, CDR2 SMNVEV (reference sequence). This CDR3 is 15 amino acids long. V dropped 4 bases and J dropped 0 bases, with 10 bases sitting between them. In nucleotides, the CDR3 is TGTGCCAGCAGTTCGCACTCAAGCTCCTACAATGAGCAGTTCTTC. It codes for CASSSHSSSYNEQFF.

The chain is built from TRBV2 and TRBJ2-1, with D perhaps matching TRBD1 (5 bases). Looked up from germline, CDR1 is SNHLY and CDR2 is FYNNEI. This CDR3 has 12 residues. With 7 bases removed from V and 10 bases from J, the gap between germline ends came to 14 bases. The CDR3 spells CASKGLPSEQFF. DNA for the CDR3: TGTGCCAGCAAGGGGCTTCCGTCAGAGCAGTTCTTC.

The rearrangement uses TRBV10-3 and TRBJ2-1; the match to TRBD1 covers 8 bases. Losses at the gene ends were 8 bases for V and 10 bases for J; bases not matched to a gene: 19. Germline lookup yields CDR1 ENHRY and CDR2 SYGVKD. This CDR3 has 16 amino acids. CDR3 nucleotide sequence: TGTGCCATCGGCAGAAGTTGGGGACAGGCAGGAGAGGAGCAGTTCTTC. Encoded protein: CAIGRSWGQAGEEQFF.

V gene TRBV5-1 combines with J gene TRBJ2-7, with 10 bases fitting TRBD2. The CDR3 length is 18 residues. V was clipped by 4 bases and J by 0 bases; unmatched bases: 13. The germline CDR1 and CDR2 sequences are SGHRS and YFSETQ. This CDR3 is CASSRGYSGGRSSYEQYF. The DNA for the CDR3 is TGCGCCAGCAGCCGAGGGTATAGCGGGGGGCGGAGCTCCTACGAGCAGTACTTC.

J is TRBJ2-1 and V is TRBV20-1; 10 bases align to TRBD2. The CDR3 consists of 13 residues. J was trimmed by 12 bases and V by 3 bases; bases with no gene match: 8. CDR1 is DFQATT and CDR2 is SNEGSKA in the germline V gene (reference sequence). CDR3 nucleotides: TGCAGTGCTAGCCCACCGACTAGCGGGCGGCAGTTCTTC. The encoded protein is CSASPPTSGRQFF.

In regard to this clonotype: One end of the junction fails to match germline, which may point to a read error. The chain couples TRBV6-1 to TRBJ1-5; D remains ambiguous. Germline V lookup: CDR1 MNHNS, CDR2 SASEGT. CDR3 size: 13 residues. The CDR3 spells CASREVISGPQHF. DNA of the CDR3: TGTGCCAGCAGGGAAGTAATATCGGGGCCCCAGCATTTT.

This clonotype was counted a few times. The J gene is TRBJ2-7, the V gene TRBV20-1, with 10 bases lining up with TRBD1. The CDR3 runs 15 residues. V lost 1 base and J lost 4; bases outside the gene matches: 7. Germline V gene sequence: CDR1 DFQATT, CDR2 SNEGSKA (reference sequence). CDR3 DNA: TGCAGTGCTAGAGCCCGGGACAGGGGACTTTACGAGCAGTACTTC. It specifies CSARARDRGLYEQYF.

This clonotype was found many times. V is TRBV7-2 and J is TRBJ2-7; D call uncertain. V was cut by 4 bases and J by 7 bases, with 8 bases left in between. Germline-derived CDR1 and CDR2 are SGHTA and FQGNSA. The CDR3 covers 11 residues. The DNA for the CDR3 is TGTGCCAGCAGCTCCCACAAAGAGCAGTACTTC. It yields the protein CASSSHKEQYF. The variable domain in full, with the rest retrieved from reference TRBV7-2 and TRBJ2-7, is GAGVSQSPSNKVTEKGKDVELRCDPISGHTALYWYRQSLGQGLEFLIYFQGNSAPDKSGLPSDRFSAERTGGSVSTLTIQRTQQEDSAVYLCASSSHKEQYFGPGTRLTVT.

The CDR3, as DNA: TGTGCCTGGAGTGCCTCCTCGCACGAGCAGTACTTC. This gives the protein CAWSASSHEQYF. This chain joins TRBV30 and TRBJ2-7; D not certain. V gave up 1 base and J gave up 5 bases, with 9 bases separating them. The length of the CDR3 is 12 residues. From germline, CDR1 is GTSNPN and CDR2 SVGIG (reference sequence).

The CDR3 bases are TGTGCCAGCAGCCAAGACACGAGCGGGAGGTCCTACAATGAGCAGTTCTTC. Its protein product is CASSQDTSGRSYNEQFF. This chain joins TRBV3-1 and TRBJ2-1; 9 bases match TRBD2. The CDR3 runs to 17 residues. Trimming removed 0 bases from V and 1 base from J; junction bases left unmatched: 4. Germline assignment: CDR1 LGHDT and CDR2 YNNKEL (reference sequence).

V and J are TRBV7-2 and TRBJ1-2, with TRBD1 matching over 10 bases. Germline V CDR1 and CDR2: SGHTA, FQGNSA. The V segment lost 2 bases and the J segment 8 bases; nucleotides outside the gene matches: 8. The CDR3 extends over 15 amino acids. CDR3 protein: CASSLFGTGAEGYTF. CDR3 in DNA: TGTGCCAGCAGCTTATTCGGGACAGGGGCTGAGGGCTACACCTTC.

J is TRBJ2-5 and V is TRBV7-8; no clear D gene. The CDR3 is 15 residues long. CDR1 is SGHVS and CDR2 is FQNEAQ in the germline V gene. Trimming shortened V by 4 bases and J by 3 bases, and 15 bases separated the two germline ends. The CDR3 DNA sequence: TGTGCCAGCAGCTACACTCGGGTGTTGAAAGAGACCCAGTACTTC. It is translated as CASSYTRVLKETQYF.

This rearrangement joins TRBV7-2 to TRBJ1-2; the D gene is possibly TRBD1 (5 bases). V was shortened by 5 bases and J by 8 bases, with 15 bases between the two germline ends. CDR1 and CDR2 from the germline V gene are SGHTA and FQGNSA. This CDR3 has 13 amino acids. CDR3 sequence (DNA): TGTGCCAGCAGCCCACAGGAGGGTGGAGGCTACACCTTC. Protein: CASSPQEGGGYTF.

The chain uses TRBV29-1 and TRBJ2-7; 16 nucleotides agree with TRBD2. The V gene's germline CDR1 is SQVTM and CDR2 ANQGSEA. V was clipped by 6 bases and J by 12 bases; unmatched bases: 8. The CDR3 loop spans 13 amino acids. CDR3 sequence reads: CSVGTSGRELGYF. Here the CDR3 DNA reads TGCAGCGTCGGGACTAGCGGGAGGGAATTGGGGTACTTC.

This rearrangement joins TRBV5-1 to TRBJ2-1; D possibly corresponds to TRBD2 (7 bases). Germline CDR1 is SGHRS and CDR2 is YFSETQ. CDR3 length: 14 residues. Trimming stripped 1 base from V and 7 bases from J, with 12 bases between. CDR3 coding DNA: TGCGCCAGCAGCTTGTGGGGGGGCCGAAATGAGCAGTTCTTC. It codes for CASSLWGGRNEQFF. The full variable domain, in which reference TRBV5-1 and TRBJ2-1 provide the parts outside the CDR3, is KAGVTQTPRYLIKTRGQQVTLSCSPISGHRSVSWYQQTPGQGLQFLFEYFSETQRNKGNFPGRFSGRQFSNSRSEMNVSTLELGDSALYLCASSLWGGRNEQFFGPGTRLTVL.

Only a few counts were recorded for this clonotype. As DNA, the CDR3 is TGTGCCAGCAGCTTAGGGAGGACAGGGGGCGCTAGGGAGACCCAGTACTTC. Amino acid sequence: CASSLGRTGGARETQYF. The chain uses TRBV7-2 and TRBJ2-5; the match to TRBD1 covers 11 bases. There are 17 residues in the CDR3. Germline V CDR1 and CDR2: SGHTA, FQGNSA. The trim removed 1 base at V and 5 bases at J, leaving 9 bases unmatched.

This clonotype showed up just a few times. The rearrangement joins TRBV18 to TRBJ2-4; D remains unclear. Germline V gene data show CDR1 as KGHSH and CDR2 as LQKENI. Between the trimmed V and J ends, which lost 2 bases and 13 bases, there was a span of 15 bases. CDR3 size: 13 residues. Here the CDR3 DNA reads TGTGCCAGCTCACCAGTCGAGCTGGGGAAGCAGTACTTC. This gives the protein CASSPVELGKQYF.

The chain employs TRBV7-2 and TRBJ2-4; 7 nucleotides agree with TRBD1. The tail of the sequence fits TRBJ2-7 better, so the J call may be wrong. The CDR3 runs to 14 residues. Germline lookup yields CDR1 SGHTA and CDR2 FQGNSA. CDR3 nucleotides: TGTGCCAGCAGCTTCGGGGACAGTCGCTACGAGCAGTACTTC. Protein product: CASSFGDSRYEQYF.

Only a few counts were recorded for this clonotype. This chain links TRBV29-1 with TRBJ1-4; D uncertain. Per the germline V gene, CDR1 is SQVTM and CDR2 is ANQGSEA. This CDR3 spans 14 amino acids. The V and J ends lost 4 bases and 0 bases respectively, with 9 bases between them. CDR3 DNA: TGCAGCGTTGCGGGAGGCTCAACTAATGAAAAACTGTTTTTT. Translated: CSVAGGSTNEKLFF.

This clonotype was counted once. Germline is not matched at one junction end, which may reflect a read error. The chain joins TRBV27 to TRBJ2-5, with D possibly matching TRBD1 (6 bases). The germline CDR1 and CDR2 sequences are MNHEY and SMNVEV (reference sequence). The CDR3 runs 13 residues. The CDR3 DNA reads TGTGCCAGCAGCCCTAGACAGGCCTACGAGCAGAACTTC. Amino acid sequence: CASSPRQAYEQNF.

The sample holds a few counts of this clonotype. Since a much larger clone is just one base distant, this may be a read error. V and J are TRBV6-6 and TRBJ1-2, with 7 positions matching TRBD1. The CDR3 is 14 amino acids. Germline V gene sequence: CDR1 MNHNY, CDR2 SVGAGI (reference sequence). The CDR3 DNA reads TGTGCCAGCAGTGACTCCCGGGACAGTTATGGCTACACCTTC. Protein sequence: CASSDSRDSYGYTF.

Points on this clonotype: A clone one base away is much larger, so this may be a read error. CDR3 bases: TGTGCCAGCAGTTACGCGTACAGGGTGGAGACCCAGTACTTC. Its translation is CASSYAYRVETQYF. The chain has TRBV6-5 and TRBJ2-5; D may be TRBD1 (6 bases). The CDR3 runs to 14 residues. The germline V gene has CDR1 MNHEY and CDR2 SVGAGI. Trimming stripped 2 bases from V and 5 bases from J, with 12 bases between.

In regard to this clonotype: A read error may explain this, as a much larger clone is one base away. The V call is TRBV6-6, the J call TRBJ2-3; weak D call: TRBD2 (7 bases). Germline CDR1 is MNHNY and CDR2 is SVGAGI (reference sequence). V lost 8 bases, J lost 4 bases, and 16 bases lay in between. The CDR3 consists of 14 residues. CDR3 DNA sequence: TGTGCCAGCGCAGGGGAGGGCTCCGCAGATACGCAGTATTTT. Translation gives CASAGEGSADTQYF.